This T cell receptor beta chain was documented in a study of T cells in Graves' hyperthyroidism and ophthalmopathy. Study findings and constraints: Ophthalmopathy stood apart from stable hyperthyroidism in a 13 V-J model. Most expanded thyroid clonotypes above 0.001 recurred in blood.

The ends lost 6 bases at V and 4 bases at J; junction bases unmatched: 5. CDR1 and CDR2 from the germline V gene are SQVTM and ANQGSEA. This CDR3 comprises 13 residues. The sample holds a few counts of this clonotype. Its antigen is unidentified. Together with thyroid ultrasound, orbital computed tomography, serum thyroxine and TRAb, clinical symptoms were used for diagnoses. The authors obtained PBMCs from more than 8 ml of fresh peripheral blood. Amplification targeted TCR beta CDR3 regions from RNA transcripts. HTBI primers drove first-round RT-PCR of the TCR CDR3. TCRdb processed the multiplex PCR reads anew with MiXCR; each CDR3 protein has one entry. Of 300,000 or so distinct CDR3 sequences detected, approximately 17% appear once; the ten largest clones hold over 45%.

The receptor was derived from a woman in her fifties or sixties with Graves' ophthalmopathy. The sample taken for sequencing was blood. The chain carries TRBV29-1 and TRBJ2-3; 9 bases map to TRBD1. CDR3 bases: TGCAGCGTCTCGCGGGACAGGGCAGATACGCAGTATTTT. Amino acid sequence: CSVSRDRADTQYF.